The clone carrying this T cell receptor (beta chain) was counted a single time. Drawn from each donor were ten milliliters of peripheral blood. V was trimmed by 2 bases and J by 5 bases, leaving 15 bases between them. CDR1 MDHEN and CDR2 SYDVKM come from the germline V gene. The CDR3 spans 15 residues. This record comes from a study of blood T cells in healthy people across ages. With a J-beta primer mix and a sample-barcoded 5' primer, a second PCR ran 7 to 11 cycles. TCRdb analysed the 5' RACE reads with MiXCR anew, one entry per CDR3 protein. This sample has roughly 800,000 distinct CDR3 sequences, with roughly 25% found just once. The sample was also linked to a second study, of T cells of mothers and their children. That source notes: Mothers gave over 8 million TCR beta CDR3 reads each, and children 3 million to 3.5 million each.

This chain links TRBV28 with TRBJ1-2; D unclear. The origin of this receptor is a boy younger than 18 in good health. The specimen was blood. The DNA for the CDR3 is TGTGCCAGCAGTTTAGGTGAACCGCGGACGTATGGCTACACCTTC. Translation gives CASSLGEPRTYGYTF.